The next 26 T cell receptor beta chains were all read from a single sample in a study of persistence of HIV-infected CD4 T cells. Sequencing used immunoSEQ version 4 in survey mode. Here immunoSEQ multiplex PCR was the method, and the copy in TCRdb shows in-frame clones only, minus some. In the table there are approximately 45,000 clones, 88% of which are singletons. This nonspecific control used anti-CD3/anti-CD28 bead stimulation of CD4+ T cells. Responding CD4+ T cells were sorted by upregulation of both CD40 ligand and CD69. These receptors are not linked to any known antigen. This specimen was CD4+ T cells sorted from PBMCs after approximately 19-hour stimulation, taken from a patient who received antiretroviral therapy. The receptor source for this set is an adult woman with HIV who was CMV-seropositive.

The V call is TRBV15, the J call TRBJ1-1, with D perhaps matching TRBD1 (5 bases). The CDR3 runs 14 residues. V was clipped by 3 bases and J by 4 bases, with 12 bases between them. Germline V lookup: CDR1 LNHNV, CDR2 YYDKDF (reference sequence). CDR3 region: CATSSPGGGTEAFF. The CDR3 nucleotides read TGTGCCACCAGCAGCCCCGGGGGGGGCACTGAAGCTTTCTTT.

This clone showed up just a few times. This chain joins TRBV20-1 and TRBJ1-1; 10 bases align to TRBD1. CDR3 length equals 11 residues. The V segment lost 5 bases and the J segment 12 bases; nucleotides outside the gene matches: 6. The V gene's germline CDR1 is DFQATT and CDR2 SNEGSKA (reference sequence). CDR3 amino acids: CSASRDRGTFF. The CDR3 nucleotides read TGCAGTGCTTCCCGGGACAGGGGTACTTTCTTT.

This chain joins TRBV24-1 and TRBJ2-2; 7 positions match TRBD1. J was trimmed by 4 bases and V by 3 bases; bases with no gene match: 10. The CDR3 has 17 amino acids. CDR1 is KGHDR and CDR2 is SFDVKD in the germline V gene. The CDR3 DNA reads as TGTGCCACCAGTGATGGGAAGACAGGGCTCCCCACCGGGGAGCTGTTTTTT. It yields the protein CATSDGKTGLPTGELFF.

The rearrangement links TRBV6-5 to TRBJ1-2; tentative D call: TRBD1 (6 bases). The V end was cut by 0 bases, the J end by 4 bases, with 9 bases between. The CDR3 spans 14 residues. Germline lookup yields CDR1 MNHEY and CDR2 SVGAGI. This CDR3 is CASSYSKGGYGYTF. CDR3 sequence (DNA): TGTGCCAGCAGTTACTCGAAAGGGGGCTATGGCTACACCTTC.

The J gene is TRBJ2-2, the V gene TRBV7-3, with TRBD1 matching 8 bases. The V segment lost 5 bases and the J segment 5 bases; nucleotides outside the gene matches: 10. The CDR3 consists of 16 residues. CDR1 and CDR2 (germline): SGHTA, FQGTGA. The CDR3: CASSANAGGRTGELFF. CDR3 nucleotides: TGTGCCAGCAGCGCAAATGCAGGGGGCAGGACCGGGGAGCTGTTTTTT. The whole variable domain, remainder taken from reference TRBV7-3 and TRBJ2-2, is GAGVSQTPSNKVTEKGKYVELRCDPISGHTALYWYRQSLGQGPEFLIYFQGTGAADDSGLPNDRFFAVRPEGSVSTLKIQRTERGDSAVYLCASSANAGGRTGELFFGEGSRLTVL.

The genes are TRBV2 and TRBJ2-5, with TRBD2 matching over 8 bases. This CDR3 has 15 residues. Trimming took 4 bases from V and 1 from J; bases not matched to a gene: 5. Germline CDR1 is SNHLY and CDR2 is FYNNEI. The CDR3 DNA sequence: TGTGCCAGCAGTGTTCTGCGGGGGGCCCAAGAGACCCAGTACTTC. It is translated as CASSVLRGAQETQYF.

The CDR3 is CATRGQGNTEAFF. CDR3 in DNA: TGTGCCACCAGGGGACAGGGTAACACTGAAGCTTTCTTT. This chain links TRBV15 with TRBJ1-1; 9 bases are shared with TRBD1. The CDR3 sequence is 13 residues long. Germline-derived CDR1 and CDR2 are LNHNV and YYDKDF (reference sequence). V trimming: 6 bases; J trimming: 2 bases; junction bases outside the gene matches: 1.

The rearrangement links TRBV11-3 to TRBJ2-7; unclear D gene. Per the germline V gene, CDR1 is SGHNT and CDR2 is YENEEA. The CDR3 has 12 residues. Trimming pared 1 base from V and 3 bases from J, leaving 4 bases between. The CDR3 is CASSLGNYEQYF. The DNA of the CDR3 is TGTGCCAGCAGCTTAGGTAACTACGAGCAGTACTTC.

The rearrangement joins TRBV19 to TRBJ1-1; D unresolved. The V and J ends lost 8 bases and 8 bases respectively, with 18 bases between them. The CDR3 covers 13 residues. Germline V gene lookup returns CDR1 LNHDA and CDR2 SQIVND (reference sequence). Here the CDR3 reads CASHLRGPSEAFF. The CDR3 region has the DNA TGTGCCAGTCATCTTCGCGGACCCTCGGAAGCTTTCTTT. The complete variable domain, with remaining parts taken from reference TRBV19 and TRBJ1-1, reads DGGITQSPKYLFRKEGQNVTLSCEQNLNHDAMYWYRQDPGQGLRLIYYSQIVNDFQKGDIAEGYSVSREKKESFPLTVTSAQKNPTAFYLCASHLRGPSEAFFGQGTRLTVV.

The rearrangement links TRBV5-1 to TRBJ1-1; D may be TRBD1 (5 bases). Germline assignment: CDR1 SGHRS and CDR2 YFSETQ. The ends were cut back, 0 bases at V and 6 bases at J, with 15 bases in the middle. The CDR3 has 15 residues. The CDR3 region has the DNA TGCGCCAGCAGCTTGGCCAGGCGGGGCAACGCTGAAGCTTTCTTT. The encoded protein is CASSLARRGNAEAFF.

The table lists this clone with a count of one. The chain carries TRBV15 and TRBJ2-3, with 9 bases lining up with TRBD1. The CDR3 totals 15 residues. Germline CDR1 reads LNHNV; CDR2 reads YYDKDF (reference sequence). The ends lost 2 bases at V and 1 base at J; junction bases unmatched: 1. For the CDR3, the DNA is TGTGCCACCAGCAGAAGGACAGGGGGCACAGATACGCAGTATTTT. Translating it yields CATSRRTGGTDTQYF.

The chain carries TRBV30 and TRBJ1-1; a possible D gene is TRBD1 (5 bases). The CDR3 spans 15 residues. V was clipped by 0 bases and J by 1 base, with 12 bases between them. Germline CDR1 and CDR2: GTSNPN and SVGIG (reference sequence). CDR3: CAWSVWGSENTEAFF. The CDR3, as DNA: TGTGCCTGGAGTGTATGGGGGTCAGAGAACACTGAAGCTTTCTTT.

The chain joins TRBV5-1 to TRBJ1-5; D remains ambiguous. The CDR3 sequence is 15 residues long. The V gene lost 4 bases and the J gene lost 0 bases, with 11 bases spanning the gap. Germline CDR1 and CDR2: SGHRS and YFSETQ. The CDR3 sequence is CASSPGRNSNQPQHF. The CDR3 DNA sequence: TGCGCCAGCAGCCCCGGCAGAAATAGCAATCAGCCCCAGCATTTT.

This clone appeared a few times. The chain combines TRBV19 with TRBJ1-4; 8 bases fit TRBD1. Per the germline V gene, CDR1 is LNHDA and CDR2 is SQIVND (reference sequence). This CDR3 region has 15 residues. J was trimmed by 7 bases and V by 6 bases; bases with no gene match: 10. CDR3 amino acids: CASSSRTGFGEKLFF. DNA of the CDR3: TGTGCCAGTAGCAGTCGGACAGGGTTCGGTGAAAAACTGTTTTTT.

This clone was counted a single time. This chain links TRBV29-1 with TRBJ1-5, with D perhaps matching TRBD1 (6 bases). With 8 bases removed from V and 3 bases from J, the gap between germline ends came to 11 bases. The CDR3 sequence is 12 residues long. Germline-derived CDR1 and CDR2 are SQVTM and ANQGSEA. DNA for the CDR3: TGCAGCCCGGACAGTTTCAATCAGCCCCAGCATTTT. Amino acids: CSPDSFNQPQHF.

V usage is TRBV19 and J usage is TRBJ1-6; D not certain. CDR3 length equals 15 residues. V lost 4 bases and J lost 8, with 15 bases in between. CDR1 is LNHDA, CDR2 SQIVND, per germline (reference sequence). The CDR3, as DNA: TGTGCCAGTAGTAGAGAAGACACCCGGGATTCACCCCTCCACTTT. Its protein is CASSREDTRDSPLHF. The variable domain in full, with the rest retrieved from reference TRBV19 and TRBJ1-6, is DGGITQSPKYLFRKEGQNVTLSCEQNLNHDAMYWYRQDPGQGLRLIYYSQIVNDFQKGDIAEGYSVSREKKESFPLTVTSAQKNPTAFYLCASSREDTRDSPLHFGNGTRLTVT.

CDR3 sequence: CASSHKDRDHEQYF. For the CDR3, the DNA is TGTGCCAGCAGCCACAAGGACAGGGATCACGAGCAGTACTTC. J is TRBJ2-7 and V is TRBV3-1 (or the pseudogene TRBV3-2); 8 bases match TRBD1. From germline, CDR1 is LGHDT and CDR2 YNNKEL (reference sequence). The CDR3 runs to 14 residues. V was pared by 3 bases and J by 5 bases, with 6 bases of the junction left unmatched.

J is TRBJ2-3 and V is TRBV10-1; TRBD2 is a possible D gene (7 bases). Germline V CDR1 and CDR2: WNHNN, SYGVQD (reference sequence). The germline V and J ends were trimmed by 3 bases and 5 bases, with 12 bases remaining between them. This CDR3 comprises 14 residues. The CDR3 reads CASSDGGARDTQYF. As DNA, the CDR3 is TGCGCCAGCAGTGATGGGGGGGCGCGAGATACGCAGTATTTT.

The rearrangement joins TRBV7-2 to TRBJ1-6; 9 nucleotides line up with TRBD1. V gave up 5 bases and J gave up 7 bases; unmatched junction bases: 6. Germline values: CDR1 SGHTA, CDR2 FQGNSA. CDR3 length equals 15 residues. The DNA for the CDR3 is TGTGCCAGCAGCCCCATGGGACAGGGAAATTCACCCCTCCACTTT. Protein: CASSPMGQGNSPLHF.

CDR3 bases: TGTGCCACCAGCAGAGCACTAGCGGGGGGTCTATGGCAGTTCTTC. Amino acids: CATSRALAGGLWQFF. J is TRBJ2-1 and V is TRBV15, with 12 nucleotides matching TRBD2. V lost 1 base to trimming and J lost 12 bases; unmatched junction nucleotides: 7. Germline loops: CDR1 LNHNV, CDR2 YYDKDF (reference sequence). The CDR3 sequence is 15 residues long.

Written as DNA, the CDR3 is TGTGCCAGCGCCTGGGGAAGGGTAGAACAGGAGACCCAGTACTTC. It encodes CASAWGRVEQETQYF. The V and J genes are TRBV6-5 and TRBJ2-5; D gene unclear. The germline V and J ends were trimmed by 8 bases and 5 bases, with 21 bases remaining between them. Germline V lookup: CDR1 MNHEY, CDR2 SVGAGI. This CDR3 has 15 amino acids.

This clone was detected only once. The CDR3 coding sequence is TGTGCCAGCAGCAAAGCTCAGCTTGGGGCCAACGTCCTGACTTTC. This encodes CASSKAQLGANVLTF. The chain combines TRBV21-1 with TRBJ2-6. TRBV21-1 has pseudogene status. The CDR3 totals 15 residues.

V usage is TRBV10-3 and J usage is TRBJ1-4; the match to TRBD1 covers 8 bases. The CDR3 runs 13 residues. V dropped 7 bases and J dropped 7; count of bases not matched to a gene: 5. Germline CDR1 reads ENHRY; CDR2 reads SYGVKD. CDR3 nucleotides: TGTGCCATCAATGACAGGGGAGGTGAAAAACTGTTTTTT. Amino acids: CAINDRGGEKLFF.

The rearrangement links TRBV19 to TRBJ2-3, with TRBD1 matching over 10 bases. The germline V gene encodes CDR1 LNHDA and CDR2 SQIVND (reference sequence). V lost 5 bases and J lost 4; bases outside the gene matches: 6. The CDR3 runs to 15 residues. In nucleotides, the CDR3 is TGTGCCAGTAGTGTTACCGGGACAGGGGCAGATACGCAGTATTTT. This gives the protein CASSVTGTGADTQYF.

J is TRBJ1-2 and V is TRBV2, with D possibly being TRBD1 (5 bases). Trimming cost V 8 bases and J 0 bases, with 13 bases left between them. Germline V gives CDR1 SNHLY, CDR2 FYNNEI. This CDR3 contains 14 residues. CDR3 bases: TGTGCCAGCGGGGGAGACAGAACTAACTATGGCTACACCTTC. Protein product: CASGGDRTNYGYTF.

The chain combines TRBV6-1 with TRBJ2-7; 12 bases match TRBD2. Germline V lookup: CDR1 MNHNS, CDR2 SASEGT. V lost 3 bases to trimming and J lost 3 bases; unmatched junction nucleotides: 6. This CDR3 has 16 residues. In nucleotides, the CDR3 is TGTGCCAGCAGTGACCTAGCGGGGGGGTACATCTACGAGCAGTACGTC. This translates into CASSDLAGGYIYEQYV.